These 15 T cell receptor beta chains came from one sample sequenced in a study of cytomegalovirus exposure and HLA in healthy donors. 60 Vbeta and 13 Jbeta primers were used in PCR. TCRdb's table, derived via immunoSEQ multiplex PCR, lists solely in-frame clones and lacks some. The sample consists of some 150,000 clones, 78% of them appearing once. Sequencing used PBMCs. These receptors were taken from a man between 35 and 55 years old in good health and CMV-seropositive.

This chain joins TRBV27 and TRBJ2-1; 13 positions match TRBD2. Germline CDR1 and CDR2: MNHEY and SMNVEV (reference sequence). J gave up 7 bases and V 1 base, and 10 bases lay outside the gene matches. This CDR3 is built from 18 residues. CDR3: CASSLLGLAGRSDNEQFF. As DNA, the CDR3 is TGTGCCAGCAGTTTATTGGGACTAGCGGGACGATCTGATAATGAGCAGTTCTTC.

This chain connects TRBV19 to TRBJ2-1, with 11 bases aligning to TRBD2. Losses at the gene ends were 5 bases for V and 3 bases for J; bases not matched to a gene: 6. Per the germline V gene, CDR1 is LNHDA and CDR2 is SQIVND (reference sequence). This CDR3 contains 16 residues. CDR3 nucleotides: TGTGCCAGTAGTGGTAGCGGGAGGGCCAACTACAATGAGCAGTTCTTC. Amino acid sequence: CASSGSGRANYNEQFF.

The chain carries TRBV2 and TRBJ1-5; D remains ambiguous. CDR1 SNHLY and CDR2 FYNNEI come from the germline V gene. This CDR3 is 14 amino acids long. Between the trimmed V and J ends, which lost 1 base and 4 bases, there was a span of 8 bases. The CDR3 coding sequence is TGTGCCAGCAGTGAAGGACTGATGAATCAGCCCCAGCATTTT. Protein: CASSEGLMNQPQHF.

This chain links TRBV19 with TRBJ1-2; tentatively, D is TRBD1 (6 bases). CDR1 LNHDA and CDR2 SQIVND come from the germline V gene (reference sequence). Trimming removed 5 bases at V and 3 bases at J, with 10 bases between. This CDR3 is built from 13 residues. CDR3 nucleotide sequence: TGTGCCAGTAGTGACAGGAGTGACTATGGCTACACCTTC. It codes for CASSDRSDYGYTF.

This clone showed up just a few times. J is TRBJ1-6 and V is TRBV2, with 8 bases matching TRBD1. This CDR3 has 14 amino acids. With 5 bases clipped from V and 7 bases from J, the junction kept 4 bases outside the gene matches. The V gene's germline CDR1 is SNHLY and CDR2 FYNNEI. The CDR3 region has the DNA TGTGCCAGCAGTCCTGGACAGGGAAATTCACCCCTCCACTTT. Translated: CASSPGQGNSPLHF.

For this clone: The same CDR3 also results from other DNA sequences found in this sample. The chain recombines TRBV28 with TRBJ1-1, with D unresolved. This CDR3 is 12 amino acids long. Trimming pared 2 bases from V and 5 bases from J, leaving 6 bases between. Germline loops: CDR1 MDHEN, CDR2 SYDVKM. The CDR3 DNA follows: TGTGCCAGCAGTTTAAGGCGGACTGAAGCTTTCTTT. Translation: CASSLRRTEAFF.

In this sample, this clone turned up a few times. The chain couples TRBV2 to TRBJ2-7; 11 bases map to TRBD2. From germline, CDR1 is SNHLY and CDR2 FYNNEI. Unmatched junction bases numbered 0, after V lost 2 bases and J lost 3 bases. This CDR3 region has 14 residues. The CDR3 nucleotides read TGTGCCAGCAGTGAAACTAGCGGGAGCTACGAGCAGTACTTC. Protein: CASSETSGSYEQYF.

The V gene is TRBV6-1, the J gene TRBJ1-2, with unresolved D. The CDR3 is 14 amino acids. The germline V and J ends were trimmed by 1 base and 2 bases, with 8 bases remaining between them. The germline CDR1 and CDR2 sequences are MNHNS and SASEGT. The CDR3 loop reads CASSEGSNNYGYTF. The DNA of the CDR3 is TGTGCCAGCAGTGAAGGGAGTAACAACTATGGCTACACCTTC.

DNA for the CDR3: TGTGCCAGCAGTTATCAGGGGTACACTGAAGCTTTCTTT. This encodes CASSYQGYTEAFF. The chain employs TRBV27 and TRBJ1-1; D may be TRBD1 (6 bases). CDR3 length: 13 residues. CDR1 is MNHEY, CDR2 SMNVEV, per germline (reference sequence). Trimming took off 4 bases at V and 3 bases at J, with 9 bases between the two ends.

This chain uses TRBV11-2 with TRBJ2-7; 7 bases fit TRBD2. The CDR3 totals 13 residues. Per the germline V gene, CDR1 is SGHAT and CDR2 is FQNNGV. J was trimmed by 0 bases and V by 5 bases; bases with no gene match: 1. The CDR3 reads CASSPSGSYEQYF. DNA of the CDR3: TGTGCCAGCAGCCCTAGCGGCTCCTACGAGCAGTACTTC.

DNA for the CDR3: TGTGCCAGCAGCGTAGTATTTGGGCCGGGGGGTGAGCAGTTCTTC. Translation: CASSVVFGPGGEQFF. The V gene is TRBV9, the J gene TRBJ2-1, with 7 positions matching TRBD2. Germline CDR1 and CDR2: SGDLS and YYNGEE. This CDR3 has 15 amino acids. J was trimmed by 9 bases and V by 0 bases; bases with no gene match: 9.

The chain employs TRBV7-8 and TRBJ2-5; 8 bases match TRBD1. CDR3 length: 16 residues. Germline-derived CDR1 and CDR2 are SGHVS and FQNEAQ. Unmatched junction bases numbered 13, after V lost 5 bases and J lost 5 bases. CDR3 amino acids: CASSPDPRGLWETQYF. The CDR3 nucleotides read TGTGCCAGCAGCCCCGACCCCAGGGGGCTCTGGGAGACCCAGTACTTC.

The sample holds one count of this clone. V usage is TRBV28 and J usage is TRBJ2-5, with a tentative D call TRBD1 (5 bases). CDR1 is MDHEN and CDR2 is SYDVKM in the germline V gene. Trimming took 3 bases from V and 7 from J, leaving 12 bases between them. The CDR3 length is 13 residues. CDR3 nucleotides: TGTGCCAGCAGTTTTATGGGGCCGGGGACCCAGTACTTC. This sequence encodes CASSFMGPGTQYF. Drawing the rest from reference TRBV28 and TRBJ2-5, the complete variable domain is DVKVTQSSRYLVKRTGEKVFLECVQDMDHENMFWYRQDPGLGLRLIYFSYDVKMKEKGDIPEGYSVSREKKERFSLILESASTNQTSMYLCASSFMGPGTQYFGPGTRLLVL.

The chain couples TRBV25-1 to TRBJ2-2, with 8 bases that match TRBD1. V lost 7 bases to trimming and J lost 4 bases; unmatched junction nucleotides: 5. The CDR3 is 14 residues long. Germline V gene data show CDR1 as MGHDK and CDR2 as SYGVNS. The CDR3 sequence: CASTGQGSTGELFF. Here the CDR3 DNA reads TGTGCCAGCACTGGACAGGGTTCCACCGGGGAGCTGTTTTTT.

The rearrangement uses TRBV27 and TRBJ2-7; TRBD1 matches at 8 bases. Germline-derived CDR1 and CDR2 are MNHEY and SMNVEV (reference sequence). The CDR3 is made up of 15 amino acids. V gave up 7 bases and J gave up 1 base; unmatched junction bases: 9. The CDR3 DNA reads as TGTGCCAGCACCCGAGGACAGGGTGGATCCTACGAGCAGTACTTC. Protein sequence: CASTRGQGGSYEQYF.